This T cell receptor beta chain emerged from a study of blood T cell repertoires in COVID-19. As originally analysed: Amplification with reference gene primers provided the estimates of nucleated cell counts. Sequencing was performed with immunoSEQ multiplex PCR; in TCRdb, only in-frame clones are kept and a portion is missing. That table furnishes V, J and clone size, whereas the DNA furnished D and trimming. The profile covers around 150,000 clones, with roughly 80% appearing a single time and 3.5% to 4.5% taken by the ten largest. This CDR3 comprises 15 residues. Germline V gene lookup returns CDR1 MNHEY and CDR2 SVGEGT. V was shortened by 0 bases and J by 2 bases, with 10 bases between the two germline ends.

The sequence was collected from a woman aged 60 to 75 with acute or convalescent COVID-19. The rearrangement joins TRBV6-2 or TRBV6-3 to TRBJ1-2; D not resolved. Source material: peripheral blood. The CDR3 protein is CASSYSTGRNYGYTF. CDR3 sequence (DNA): TGTGCCAGCAGTTACTCGACCGGGAGGAACTATGGCTACACCTTC.